This T cell receptor (beta chain) was captured in a study of OX40 agonist ivuxolimab in advanced cancers. The study, taken as a whole, reports: Both CD4+ and CD8+ T cell populations in blood had undergone clonal expansion by week 6 at 0.1 to 3.0 mg/kg. Averaging showed that CD8+ T cells had more expanded clones than CD4+ did.

Remarks on this clone: Antigen unknown.

The CDR3 has 12 residues. Trimming left V 7 bases short and J 2 bases short, with 10 bases between. The germline V gene has CDR1 SQVTM and CDR2 ANQGSEA. Systemic immunosuppression or autoimmune disease history was grounds to exclude patients. Generated by immunoSEQ multiplex PCR, the TCRdb table keeps only in-frame clones and is missing some. The table has approximately 60,000 clones, nearly 85% seen once. Source: CD4+ or CD8+ T cells sorted from blood, taken in a trial of the OX40 agonist ivuxolimab. This sequence was found in an adult with an advanced solid tumor such as melanoma, head and neck, liver or kidney cancer. This rearrangement joins TRBV29-1 to TRBJ2-3, with D maybe TRBD1 (5 bases). CDR3 region: CSAEDTTDTQYF. CDR3 DNA sequence: TGCAGCGCCGAGGACACCACAGATACGCAGTATTTT.